Here is one T cell receptor (beta chain) with its context. Its antigen is currently unknown. Only in-frame clones appear in the TCRdb table, and some are missing; sequencing was by immunoSEQ multiplex PCR. Here the sample spans approximately 75,000 clones, approximately 83% being singletons. The entry originates in a study of CD4 T cell repertoires in COVID-19. Study-level points and caveats: Several top expanded SARS-CoV-2-reactive clonotypes were shared by two or three memory subsets.

Mild-to-severe COVID-19 survivors were the donors. The memory T cells were sequenced right after ex vivo isolation, without culture. The CDR3 length is 14 residues. Germline CDR1 is LNHDA and CDR2 is SQIVND (reference sequence). V was clipped by 5 bases and J by 6 bases; unmatched bases: 10. Sequencing used CD4+ T cells from peripheral blood, obtained after recovery from COVID-19. The receptor was isolated from a human donor who had COVID-19. The rearrangement joins TRBV19 to TRBJ2-7, with TRBD1 matching 7 bases. CDR3 DNA: TGTGCCAGTAGTCGTACAGGGGCCGCTCGCGAGCAGTACTTC. Translated, it gives CASSRTGAAREQYF.